This T cell receptor (beta chain) was captured by sequencing in a study of shared clonotypes between healthy human individuals. V lost 3 bases, J lost 8 bases, and 17 bases lay in between. The CDR3 has 15 amino acids. Germline CDR1 MNHEY, CDR2 SMNVEV (reference sequence). Original data processing: From ImmunoSEQ came sequences covering only the junction and carrying no quality scores, so filtering differed. Profiled with immunoSEQ multiplex PCR; TCRdb holds only in-frame clones, not every one. The V and J calls and clone size are taken from that table; D and trimming were inferred from the DNA. The sample comprises 1.5 million to 1.9 million clones, approximately 98% of which are singletons, and approximately 0.44% rests with the top ten. This clone occurred once.

The sequenced sample consisted of naive CD4+ T cells sorted from blood. Subset of the sample: CD45RA+ positively selected. The chain is built from TRBV27 and TRBJ2-1; D perhaps matches TRBD1 (5 bases). This TCR came from a man aged 30 to 39 in good health. The DNA of the CDR3 is TGTGCCAGCAGTTTGTTAGCAGGGTCTATCGATGAGCAGTTCTTC. Translating gives CASSLLAGSIDEQFF.